This T cell receptor beta chain was sequenced in a study of shared clonotypes between healthy human individuals. For the study at large: Every donor yielded three CD4 naive, three CD4 memory, two CD8 naive and one CD8 memory plate. Findings and caveats of the study: Donor clonotype sharing was expected to depend on sequencing depth. The naive CD4 repertoires of several donors were compared, and about 5% of clonotypes were shared.

As to this clone: Its target is unknown.

Naive-designated CD8 cells lacked CD45RO, were positively enriched for CCR7, and omitted terminally differentiated effector memory CD45RA+ cells. For sorted subsets, 150 to 200 ng DNA per replicate equaled about 31,000 T cell genomes. This table comes from immunoSEQ multiplex PCR, and its TCRdb copy is limited to in-frame clones, with some not included. The sample has roughly 850,000 clones; about 96% are singletons. Germline CDR1 reads SEHNR; CDR2 reads FQNEAQ (reference sequence). The CDR3 has 11 residues. Deletions cut 5 bases from V and 12 bases from J, with 11 bases between. This sequence was found in a man aged 25 to 40 in good health. The gene calls are TRBV7-9 and TRBJ2-1, with D perhaps assigned TRBD1 or TRBD2 (5 bases each). Sequencing used naive CD8+ T cells sorted from blood. CDR3 sequence reads: CASSPARGQFF. CDR3 in DNA: TGTGCCAGCAGCCCAGCGAGGGGGCAGTTCTTC.